This record covers a single T cell receptor beta chain. This entry belongs to a study of T cell responses to AZD1222 COVID-19 vaccine. The CDR3 has 16 amino acids. Germline V gene sequence: CDR1 LNHDA, CDR2 SQIVND (reference sequence). Deletions cut 3 bases from V and 0 bases from J, with 9 bases between. TCRdb keeps only in-frame clones here, not all; method: immunoSEQ multiplex PCR. Of about 110,000 clones detected, roughly four fifths appear once; the ten largest clones hold around 4.6%. The sequence was collected from an adult in good health. Specimen: peripheral blood, collected on day 0 of AZD1222 vaccination. The chain uses TRBV19 and TRBJ2-6; no firm D call. CDR3 in amino acids: CASSIFRSSGANVLTF. Written as DNA, the CDR3 is TGTGCCAGTAGTATTTTTAGGAGCTCTGGGGCCAACGTCCTGACTTTC. Drawing the rest from reference TRBV19 and TRBJ2-6, the complete variable domain is DGGITQSPKYLFRKEGQNVTLSCEQNLNHDAMYWYRQDPGQGLRLIYYSQIVNDFQKGDIAEGYSVSREKKESFPLTVTSAQKNPTAFYLCASSIFRSSGANVLTFGAGSRLTVL.